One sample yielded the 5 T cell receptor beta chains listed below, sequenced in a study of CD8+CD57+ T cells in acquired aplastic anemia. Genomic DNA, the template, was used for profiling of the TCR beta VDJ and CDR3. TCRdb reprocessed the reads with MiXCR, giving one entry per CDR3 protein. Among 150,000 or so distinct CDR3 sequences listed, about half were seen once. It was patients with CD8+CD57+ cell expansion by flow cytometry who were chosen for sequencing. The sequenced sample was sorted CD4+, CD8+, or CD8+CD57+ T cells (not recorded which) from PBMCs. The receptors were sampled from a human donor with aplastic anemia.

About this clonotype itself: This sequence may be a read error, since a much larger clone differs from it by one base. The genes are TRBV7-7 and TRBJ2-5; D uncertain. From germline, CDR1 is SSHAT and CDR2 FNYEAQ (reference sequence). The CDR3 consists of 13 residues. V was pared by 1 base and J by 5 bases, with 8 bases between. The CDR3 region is CASSLGPLETQYF. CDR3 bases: TGTGCCAGCAGCTTAGGTCCTCTGGAGACCCAGTACTTC.

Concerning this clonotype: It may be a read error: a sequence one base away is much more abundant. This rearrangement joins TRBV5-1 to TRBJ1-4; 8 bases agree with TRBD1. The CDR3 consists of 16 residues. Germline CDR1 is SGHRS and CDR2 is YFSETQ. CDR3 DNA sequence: TGCGCCAGCAGCGTTCAGGGGGCCATAACTAATGAAAAACAGTTTTTT. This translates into CASSVQGAITNEKQFF. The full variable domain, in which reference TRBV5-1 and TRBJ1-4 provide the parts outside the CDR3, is KAGVTQTPRYLIKTRGQQVTLSCSPISGHRSVSWYQQTPGQGLQFLFEYFSETQRNKGNFPGRFSGRQFSNSRSEMNVSTLELGDSALYLCASSVQGAITNEKQFFGSGTQLSVL.

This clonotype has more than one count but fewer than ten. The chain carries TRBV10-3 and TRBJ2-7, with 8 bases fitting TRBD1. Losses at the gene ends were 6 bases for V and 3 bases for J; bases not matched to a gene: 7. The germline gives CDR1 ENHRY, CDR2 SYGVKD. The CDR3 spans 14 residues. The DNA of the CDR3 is TGTGCCATCAGCGAGGACAGGGCCTACTACGAGCAGTACGTC. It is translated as CAISEDRAYYEQYV.

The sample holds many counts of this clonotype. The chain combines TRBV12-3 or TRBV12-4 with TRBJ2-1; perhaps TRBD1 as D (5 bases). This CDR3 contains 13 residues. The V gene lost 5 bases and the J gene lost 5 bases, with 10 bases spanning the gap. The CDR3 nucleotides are TGTGCCAGCAGTACCTCAGGGCACAATGAGCAGTTCTTC. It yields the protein CASSTSGHNEQFF.

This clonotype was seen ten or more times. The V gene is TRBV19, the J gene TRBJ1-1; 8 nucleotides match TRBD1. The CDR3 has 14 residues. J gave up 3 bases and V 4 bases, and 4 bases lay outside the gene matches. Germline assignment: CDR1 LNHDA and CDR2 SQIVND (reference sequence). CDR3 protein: CASSTGQVHTEAFF. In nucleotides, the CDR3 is TGTGCCAGTAGTACGGGACAGGTCCACACTGAAGCTTTCTTT.